Listed here is a single T cell receptor (beta chain). The antigen is undetermined. This entry comes from a study of regulatory and conventional T cells in RAG deficiency. Study-level points and caveats: Other subsets showed 8.5 to 10-fold reductions, but Treg unique TCR beta sequences fell approximately 90-fold in these patients.

Generated by immunoSEQ multiplex PCR, the TCRdb table keeps only in-frame clones and is missing some. The table has about 34,000 clones, about three quarters seen once; the top ten hold 3% to 3.5%. The sorted conventional CD4+ T cells were CD25-low and CD127-high, with genomic DNA sequenced. The length of the CDR3 is 14 residues. V dropped 2 bases and J dropped 3 bases, with 8 bases sitting between them. CDR1 and CDR2 from the germline V gene are KGHSH and LQKENI. These data also featured in a second study, about regulatory T cells. That report notes: The primer mix had 52 TRBV and 13 TRBJ primers.

Sequencing was done on a sample of CD4+ effector T cells sorted from blood. This receptor was taken from a human donor in good health. The V call is TRBV18, the J call TRBJ1-3; D perhaps matches TRBD1 (5 bases). The CDR3 DNA is TGTGCCAGCTCACCAGGGACCGTTGGAAACACCATATATTTT. Translated, it gives CASSPGTVGNTIYF.